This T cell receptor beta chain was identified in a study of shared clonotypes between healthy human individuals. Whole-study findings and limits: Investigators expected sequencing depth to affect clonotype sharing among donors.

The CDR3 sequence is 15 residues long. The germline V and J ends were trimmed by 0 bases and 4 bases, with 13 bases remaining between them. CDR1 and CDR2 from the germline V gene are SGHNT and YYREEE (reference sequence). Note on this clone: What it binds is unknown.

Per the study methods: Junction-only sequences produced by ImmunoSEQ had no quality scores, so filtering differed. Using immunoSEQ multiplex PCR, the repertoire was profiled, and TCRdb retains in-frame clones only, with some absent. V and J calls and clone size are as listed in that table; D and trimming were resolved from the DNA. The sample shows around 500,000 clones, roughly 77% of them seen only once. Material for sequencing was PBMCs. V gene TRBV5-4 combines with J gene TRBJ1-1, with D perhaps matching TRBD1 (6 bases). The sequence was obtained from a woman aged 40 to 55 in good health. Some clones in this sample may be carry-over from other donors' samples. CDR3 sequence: CASSLEGDGSTEAFF. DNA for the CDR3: TGTGCCAGCAGCTTGGAGGGGGACGGGAGCACTGAAGCTTTCTTT. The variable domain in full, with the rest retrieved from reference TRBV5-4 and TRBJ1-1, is ETGVTQSPTHLIKTRGQQVTLRCSSQSGHNTVSWYQQALGQGPQFIFQYYREEENGRGNFPPRFSGLQFPNYSSELNVNALELDDSALYLCASSLEGDGSTEAFFGQGTRLTVV.